These T cell receptor beta chains were read from a single sample in a study of blood T cell repertoires in COVID-19. This table comes from immunoSEQ multiplex PCR, and its TCRdb copy is limited to in-frame clones, with some not included. The table lists 150,000 to 200,000 clones, 70% to 90% of them singletons. Material: peripheral blood. These receptors were collected from a man in his sixties with acute or convalescent COVID-19. CDR3s include the opening cysteine and the closing phenylalanine or tryptophan. Each record gives: clone size, V gene, J gene, CDR3 protein. Clone size appears in some rows only: once, few, many, or a class for an expanded clone.

>.|TRBV28|TRBJ1-1
CASSLVRTEAFF
>.|TRBV10-2|TRBJ1-5
CASSESRGNNQPQHF
>.|TRBV28|TRBJ1-1
CASGHPGNFGTTEAFF
>.|TRBV6-5|TRBJ1-1
CASSSPGGWGSTEAFF
>.|TRBV28|TRBJ1-2
CASSLTGRGSGYTF
>.|TRBV7-6|TRBJ1-2
CASSLGVRGEKGYTF
>.|TRBV27|TRBJ2-7
CASSLDMLSYEQYF
>.|TRBV2|TRBJ2-5
CASSEENKETQYF
>medium-sized|TRBV7-2|TRBJ2-7
CASSLAHTGLYEQYF
>once|TRBV28|TRBJ1-2
CASSLTGQRSNYGYTF
>.|TRBV19|TRBJ1-1
CASSGGDMNTEAFF
>once|TRBV10-3|TRBJ1-2
CAISESAGGLANYGYTF
>.|TRBV4-1|TRBJ2-1
CASSQDSAPASGRYNEQFF
>.|TRBV6-5|TRBJ2-1
CASGRGTSGSNEQFF
>.|TRBV5-6|TRBJ1-2
CASSLAGFNYGYTF
>.|TRBV7-2|TRBJ2-3
CASSLDGRLYTDTQYF
>.|TRBV24-1|TRBJ2-2
CATSEPGHGIGELFF
>.|TRBV5-6|TRBJ1-2
CASRGDFSYGYTF
>once|TRBV9|TRBJ1-3
CASSVQGTVPGNTIYF
>few|TRBV28|TRBJ2-5
CASSIGRARGRETQYF
>few|TRBV7-9|TRBJ2-2
CASSFLTVNTGELFF
>.|TRBV6-5|TRBJ2-1
CASSYRTSGMYNEQFF
>.|TRBV15|TRBJ1-5
CATSRDDRGGQPQHF